The 7 T cell receptor beta chains below all came from one sample that was sequenced in a study of persistence of HIV-infected CD4 T cells. The stimulus was lysate of CMV-infected fibroblasts, approximately 9.7 ug/mL. CD40L/CD69 double-negative CD45RO-high memory CD4+ T cells were collected. This was the immunoSEQ version 4 assay in survey mode. Sequencing was performed with immunoSEQ multiplex PCR; in TCRdb, only in-frame clones are kept and a portion is missing. The data contain about 33,000 clones, over 80% of them seen just once; the ten biggest clones take up roughly 6.5%. Their antigen targets remain unknown. The sample consisted of CD4+ T cells sorted from PBMCs after approximately 20-hour stimulation, taken from a patient who received antiretroviral therapy. Source of these receptors: an adult woman with HIV who was CMV-seropositive.

This clone was counted between two and nine times. The chain links TRBV7-9 to TRBJ2-5; the D is unclear. V was cut by 2 bases and J by 2 bases, with 12 bases left in between. Germline values: CDR1 SEHNR, CDR2 FQNEAQ (reference sequence). This CDR3 spans 15 amino acids. The CDR3 spells CASSLSRQTQETQYF. The CDR3, as DNA: TGTGCCAGCAGCTTATCACGGCAGACACAAGAGACCCAGTACTTC.

The rearrangement joins TRBV28 to TRBJ2-4; D ambiguous. Germline V gene data show CDR1 as MDHEN and CDR2 as SYDVKM. This CDR3 is built from 16 residues. The V end lost 7 bases, the J end lost 1 base, and 17 bases lay between the germline ends. In DNA form, the CDR3 reads TGTGCCAGCATTGGCTCGAGGTCCGGGGCCAAAAACATTCAGTACTTC. This sequence encodes CASIGSRSGAKNIQYF.

This chain uses TRBV18 with TRBJ2-4, with 10 bases that match TRBD1. Looked up from germline, CDR1 is KGHSH and CDR2 is LQKENI. V was pared by 3 bases and J by 0 bases, with 11 bases of the junction left unmatched. This CDR3 region has 19 residues. The CDR3 region has the DNA TGTGCCAGCTCACCTTCCGGGACAGGGGACTTCTTAGCCAAAAACATTCAGTACTTC. Its translation: CASSPSGTGDFLAKNIQYF.

The chain recombines TRBV3-1 (or the pseudogene TRBV3-2) with TRBJ1-2; no firm D call. The CDR3 sequence is 15 residues long. The V and J ends lost 0 bases and 5 bases respectively, with 13 bases between them. The germline V gene encodes CDR1 LGHDT and CDR2 YNNKEL (reference sequence). The CDR3 loop is CASSQDGGSYYGYTF. In DNA, the CDR3 is TGTGCCAGCAGCCAAGATGGAGGGAGCTATTATGGCTACACCTTC.

This clone has a single count. The V gene is TRBV9, the J gene TRBJ1-1; no reliable D call. The V gene lost 0 bases and the J gene lost 0 bases, with 9 bases spanning the gap. This CDR3 region has 15 residues. Germline CDR1 and CDR2: SGDLS and YYNGEE. CDR3 in amino acids: CASSVGGSLNTEAFF. The CDR3 DNA is TGTGCCAGCAGCGTAGGCGGCAGTTTGAACACTGAAGCTTTCTTT.

V and J are TRBV9 and TRBJ1-2, with D tentatively TRBD1 (6 bases). In germline, CDR1 is SGDLS, CDR2 YYNGEE. V gave up 3 bases and J gave up 3 bases, with 12 bases separating them. The CDR3 is 14 amino acids. CDR3: CASSEGRGYYGYTF. DNA for the CDR3: TGTGCCAGCAGCGAAGGCAGGGGTTACTATGGCTACACCTTC.

This clone was detected only a few times. The chain employs TRBV30 and TRBJ2-7; TRBD1 matches 10 bases. CDR3 length: 16 amino acids. Germline V CDR1 and CDR2: GTSNPN, SVGIG (reference sequence). After removal of 0 bases from V and 2 bases from J, the junction contained 7 bases not matched to a gene. The chain's CDR3 is CAWSVEPGQGTYEQYF. As DNA, the CDR3 is TGTGCCTGGAGTGTTGAGCCGGGACAGGGGACCTACGAGCAGTACTTC.